These T cell receptor beta chains were read from a single sample in a study of blood T cell repertoires in COVID-19. The assay was immunoSEQ multiplex PCR, and TCRdb's table has in-frame clones only and misses some. The profile shows under 130,000 clones, approximately 92% of them singletons. Sequenced sample: peripheral blood. Receptor source: a woman of 80 years or more with acute or convalescent COVID-19. CDR3s include the opening cysteine and the closing phenylalanine or tryptophan. The order of the fields is J gene, D gene, V gene, CDR3 protein. The D gene is left open where the match is weak.

>TRBJ2-3|TRBD2|TRBV18
CASSPRSGGGVDTQYF
>TRBJ2-6|TRBD2|TRBV7-9
CASSRDLAGASSGANVLTF
>TRBJ2-5|-|TRBV19
CASSIDTTGQETQYF
>TRBJ2-3|-|TRBV7-3
CASSLGGLVTDTQYF
>TRBJ2-3|TRBD2|TRBV9
CASSVGLAGGWDTQYF
>TRBJ2-1|TRBD2|TRBV28
CASSFLAGGFYNEQFF
>TRBJ2-7|TRBD1|TRBV28
CASSLPRRGHVPNEQYF
>TRBJ2-7|TRBD1|TRBV6-2/TRBV6-3
CASSNSDRGREQYF
>TRBJ1-5|-|TRBV2
CASNDQGHSNQPQHF
>TRBJ2-7|-|TRBV5-1
CASSLDTNSYEQYF
>TRBJ1-3|-|TRBV25-1
CASYGTGTGNTIYF
>TRBJ1-2|-|TRBV28
CASRPTGLSYGYTF
>TRBJ2-3|TRBD1|TRBV6-2/TRBV6-3
CASSYFPGQTIFTDTQYF
>TRBJ1-2|-|TRBV5-8
CASSETNYGYTF
>TRBJ2-7|TRBD1|TRBV6-6
CASSYPTGEYEQYF
>TRBJ2-3|-|TRBV7-8
CASSFSPRRADTQYF
>TRBJ1-1|-|TRBV4-1
CASSQDDYTEAFF
>TRBJ2-1|TRBD1|TRBV11-1
CASSPDRNEQFF
>TRBJ1-4|-|TRBV9
CASSAQLATNEKLFF
>TRBJ2-7|TRBD1|TRBV11-3
CASSSKGQGADEQYF
>TRBJ2-1|TRBD1|TRBV3-1/TRBV3-2
CASSQEGYRDRDLFF
>TRBJ2-1|TRBD2|TRBV4-3
CASSQRTGGPYNEQFF
>TRBJ1-3|-|TRBV7-9
CASSTIGNTIYF
>TRBJ1-1|TRBD1|TRBV10-3
CAISEAGTGRATEAFF
>TRBJ1-1|TRBD1|TRBV6-5
CASSPRTGHEAFF
>TRBJ2-1|TRBD2|TRBV2
CASTREGFYNEQFF
>TRBJ2-7|TRBD2|TRBV10-3
CAIKKGPGLASYEQYF
>TRBJ1-2|TRBD1|TRBV4-1
CASSQRTGDGYGYTF